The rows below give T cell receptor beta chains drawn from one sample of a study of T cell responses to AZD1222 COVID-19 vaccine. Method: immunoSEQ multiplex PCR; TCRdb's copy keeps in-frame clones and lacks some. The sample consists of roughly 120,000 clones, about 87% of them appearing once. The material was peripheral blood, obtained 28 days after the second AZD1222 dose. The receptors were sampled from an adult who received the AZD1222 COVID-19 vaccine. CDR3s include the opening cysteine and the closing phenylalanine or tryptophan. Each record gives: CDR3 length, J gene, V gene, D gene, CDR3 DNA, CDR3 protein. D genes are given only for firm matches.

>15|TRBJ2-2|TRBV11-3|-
TGTGCCAGCAGCCCCTCGGACGGACGAACCGGGGAGCTGTTTTTT
CASSPSDGRTGELFF
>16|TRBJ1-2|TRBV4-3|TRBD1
TGCGCCAGCAGCCAATCTGGGACAGGCGCTAACTATGGCTACACCTTC
CASSQSGTGANYGYTF
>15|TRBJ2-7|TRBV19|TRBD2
TGTGCCAGTAGCTTATTTAGCGGGACCTCCTACGAGCAGTACTTC
CASSLFSGTSYEQYF
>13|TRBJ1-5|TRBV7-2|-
TGTGCCAGCAGCCTTCAGCAGAATCAGCCCCAGCATTTT
CASSLQQNQPQHF
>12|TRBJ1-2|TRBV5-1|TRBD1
TGCGCCAGCGGGACAGGGGACCATGACTACACCTTC
CASGTGDHDYTF
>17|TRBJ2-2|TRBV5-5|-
TGTGCCAGCAGAGATGACTCCCTCTGGCCGAACACCGGGGAGCTGTTTTTT
CASRDDSLWPNTGELFF
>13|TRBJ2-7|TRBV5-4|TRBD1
TGTGCCAGCAGCTTCGACAGGGGTGGGGAGCAGTACTTC
CASSFDRGGEQYF
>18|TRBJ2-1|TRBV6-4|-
TGTGCCAGCAGTGACTCGGGTGGAGGACACCTCCTAGACAATGAGCAGTTCTTC
CASSDSGGGHLLDNEQFF
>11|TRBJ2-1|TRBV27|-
TGTGCCAGCAGTCGCCGGGATGAGCAGTTCTTC
CASSRRDEQFF
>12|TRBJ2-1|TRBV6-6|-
TGTGCCAGCAGCCGACCCTACAATGAGCAGTTCTTC
CASSRPYNEQFF
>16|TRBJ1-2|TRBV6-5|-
TGTGCCAGCAGTTACTCGACAGGAGCAGCTAACTATGGCTACACCTTC
CASSYSTGAANYGYTF
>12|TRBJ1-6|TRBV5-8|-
TGTGCCAGCAGCTTGGGGGAGTCACCCCTCCACTTT
CASSLGESPLHF
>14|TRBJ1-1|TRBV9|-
TGTGCCAGCAGCCCTGCCAGTCGGAACACTGAAGCTTTCTTT
CASSPASRNTEAFF